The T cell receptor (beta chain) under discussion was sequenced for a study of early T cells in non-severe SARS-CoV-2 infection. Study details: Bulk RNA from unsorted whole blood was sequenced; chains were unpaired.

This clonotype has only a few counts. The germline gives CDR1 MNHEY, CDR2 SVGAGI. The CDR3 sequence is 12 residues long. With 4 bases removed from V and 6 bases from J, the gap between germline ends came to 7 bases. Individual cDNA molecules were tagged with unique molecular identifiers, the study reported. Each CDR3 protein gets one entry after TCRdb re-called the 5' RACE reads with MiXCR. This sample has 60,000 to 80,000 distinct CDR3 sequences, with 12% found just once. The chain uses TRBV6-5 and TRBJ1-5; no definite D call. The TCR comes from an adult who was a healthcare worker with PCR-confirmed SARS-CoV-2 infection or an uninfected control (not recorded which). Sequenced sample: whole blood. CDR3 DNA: TGTGCCAGCAGTTCCGGTGGTCAGCCCCAGCATTTT. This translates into CASSSGGQPQHF.